The 13 T cell receptor beta chains given below trace back to one sample, sequenced in a study of cytomegalovirus exposure and HLA in healthy donors. Researchers ran the PCR with 60 Vbeta and 13 Jbeta primers. The data were produced by immunoSEQ multiplex PCR, yet TCRdb's version contains in-frame clones alone and is incomplete. The sample lists some 170,000 clones, around 83% occurring once. Sequencing was carried out using PBMCs. Every receptor here comes from a girl between 2 and 10 years old in good health and CMV-seropositive.

The rearrangement links TRBV2 to TRBJ2-1, with 10 nucleotides matching TRBD2. Germline CDR1 SNHLY, CDR2 FYNNEI. V was pared by 10 bases and J by 13 bases, with 7 bases of the junction left unmatched. The CDR3 covers 11 residues. The CDR3 protein is CATRAGGKQFF. The CDR3 nucleotides read TGTGCCACGAGAGCGGGAGGGAAACAGTTCTTC.

The chain has TRBV19 and TRBJ1-1, with D hard to call. The CDR3 has 14 residues. Trimming took off 1 base at V and 7 bases at J, with 13 bases between the two ends. Per germline, CDR1 LNHDA and CDR2 SQIVND (reference sequence). This CDR3 reads CASSIVSGKGEAFF. CDR3 DNA sequence: TGTGCCAGTAGTATAGTGTCGGGAAAGGGTGAAGCTTTCTTT.

The chain recombines TRBV6-4 with TRBJ2-2; D gene uncertain. V dropped 4 bases and J dropped 6 bases, with 9 bases sitting between them. This CDR3 is built from 13 residues. The V gene's germline CDR1 is MRHNA and CDR2 SNTAGT. The chain's CDR3 is CASSGSQSGELFF. CDR3 coding DNA: TGTGCCAGCAGTGGCTCCCAGTCCGGGGAGCTGTTTTTT.

This chain uses TRBV27 with TRBJ2-1; perhaps TRBD2 as D (6 bases). V lost 5 bases and J 1 base, leaving 15 bases between the germline ends. The V gene's germline CDR1 is MNHEY and CDR2 SMNVEV (reference sequence). CDR3 length: 16 residues. The CDR3 spells CASSPYAGTSYNEQFF. As DNA, the CDR3 is TGTGCCAGCAGTCCCTATGCCGGGACTTCCTACAATGAGCAGTTCTTC.

This rearrangement joins TRBV7-6 to TRBJ2-3, with a possible D match to TRBD1 (6 bases). V was shortened by 7 bases and J by 0 bases, with 11 bases between the two germline ends. The CDR3 spans 14 residues. Germline CDR1 and CDR2: SGHVS and FNYEAQ. The CDR3: CASKRQGSTDTQYF. The CDR3 nucleotides read TGTGCCAGCAAACGTCAGGGGAGCACAGATACGCAGTATTTT.

This clone was counted a single time. The V gene is TRBV29-1, the J gene TRBJ2-3; no definite D call. This CDR3 region has 13 residues. V was shortened by 3 bases and J by 3 bases, with 10 bases between the two germline ends. The germline CDR1 and CDR2 sequences are SQVTM and ANQGSEA. The DNA for the CDR3 is TGCAGCGTTGATTCGCGCTGGACAGATACGCAGTATTTT. Protein sequence: CSVDSRWTDTQYF.

The rearrangement links TRBV29-1 to TRBJ1-2; tentatively, D is TRBD1 (6 bases). V was trimmed by 5 bases and J by 2 bases, leaving 9 bases between them. The CDR3 consists of 12 residues. Looked up from germline, CDR1 is SQVTM and CDR2 is ANQGSEA. The CDR3 reads CSVYRANYGYTF. The DNA for the CDR3 is TGCAGCGTTTACAGGGCCAACTATGGCTACACCTTC.

This clone was observed a single time. This chain connects TRBV9 to TRBJ2-5; D not certain. This CDR3 has 14 residues. The germline V and J ends were trimmed by 1 base and 5 bases, with 12 bases remaining between them. The germline gives CDR1 SGDLS, CDR2 YYNGEE. The CDR3 region has the DNA TGTGCCAGCAGCGTATCCCACTCCAGGGAGACCCAGTACTTC. Translated, it gives CASSVSHSRETQYF.

V gene TRBV1 combines with J gene TRBJ2-7; the table gives TRBD1 as D, unverified against the DNA. TRBV1 is a listed pseudogene. CDR3 length: 15 amino acids. CDR3 region: CTSSQVGPGGYEQYF. The CDR3 coding sequence is TGCACCAGCAGCCAAGTTGGTCCAGGGGGTTACGAGCAGTACTTC.

Here the CDR3 DNA reads TGTGCCAGCACCCCACAGGGTAGGAACACCGGGGAGCTGTTTTTT. Protein: CASTPQGRNTGELFF. This chain uses TRBV28 with TRBJ2-2, with D perhaps matching TRBD1 (6 bases). V lost 7 bases and J lost 1, with 13 bases in between. CDR3 size: 15 residues. Germline CDR1 and CDR2: MDHEN and SYDVKM.

The V call is TRBV5-1, the J call TRBJ1-2; 7 bases match TRBD1. The CDR3 length is 15 residues. V shed 3 bases and J 6 bases; nucleotides not matched to a gene: 11. Germline V gene lookup returns CDR1 SGHRS and CDR2 YFSETQ. The CDR3: CASSSVTGPLHGYTF. CDR3 DNA: TGCGCCAGCAGCTCCGTGACAGGGCCACTACATGGCTACACCTTC.

This clone was counted a few times. The chain is built from TRBV6-1 and TRBJ2-6, with D hard to call. This CDR3 has 15 residues. V gave up 0 bases and J gave up 0 bases, with 3 bases separating them. Germline values: CDR1 MNHNS, CDR2 SASEGT. The CDR3 coding sequence is TGTGCCAGCAGTGAAGCCAACTCTGGGGCCAACGTCCTGACTTTC. It translates to CASSEANSGANVLTF.

V is TRBV6-4 and J is TRBJ2-3; maybe TRBD2 (7 bases). The CDR3 spans 14 residues. Trimming shortened V by 6 bases and J by 5 bases, and 15 bases separated the two germline ends. The V gene's germline CDR1 is MRHNA and CDR2 SNTAGT. The CDR3 reads CASSYGGLGDTQYF. The CDR3 DNA is TGTGCCAGCAGCTACGGGGGGCTGGGAGATACGCAGTATTTT.